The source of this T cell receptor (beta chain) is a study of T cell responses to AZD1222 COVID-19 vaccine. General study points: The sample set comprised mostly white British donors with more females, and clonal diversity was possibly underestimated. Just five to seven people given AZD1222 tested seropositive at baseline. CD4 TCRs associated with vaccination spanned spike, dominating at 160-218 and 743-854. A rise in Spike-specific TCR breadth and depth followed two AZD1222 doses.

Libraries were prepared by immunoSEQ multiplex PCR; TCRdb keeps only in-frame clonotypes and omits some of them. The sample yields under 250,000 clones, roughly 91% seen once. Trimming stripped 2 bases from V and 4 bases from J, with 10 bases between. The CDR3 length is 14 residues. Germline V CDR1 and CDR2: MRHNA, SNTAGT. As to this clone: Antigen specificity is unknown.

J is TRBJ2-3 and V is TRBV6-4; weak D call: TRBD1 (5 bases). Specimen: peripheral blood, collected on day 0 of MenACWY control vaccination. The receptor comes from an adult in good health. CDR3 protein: CASSDRGNADTQYF. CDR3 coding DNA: TGTGCCAGCAGTGACAGGGGAAACGCAGATACGCAGTATTTT.